The clone carrying this T cell receptor beta chain was seen a few times. Antigen unknown. These data belong to a study of T cells in Graves' hyperthyroidism and ophthalmopathy. Study-wide results and caveats: The blood repertoire included most of the expanded thyroid clonotypes above 0.001. The model's output predicted ophthalmopathy at a median of roughly 6.9 months prior to onset.

Trimming left V 5 bases short and J 7 bases short, with 12 bases between. Germline lookup yields CDR1 SGHRS and CDR2 YFSETQ. This CDR3 region has 13 residues. TCR beta CDR3 regions were amplified from RNA. The primer set for the first-round RT-PCR of the TCR CDR3 was HTBI. TCRdb re-called the multiplex PCR reads through MiXCR, storing one row per CDR3 protein. The sample lists around 350,000 distinct CDR3 sequences, approximately 19% occurring once. Investigators excluded patients with uncontrolled infection, other autoimmune disease, pregnancy or lactation. The chain joins TRBV5-1 to TRBJ2-2; tentative D call: TRBD1 (6 bases). The TCR sequence derives from a woman aged 18-29 years with Graves' hyperthyroidism. Sequencing was carried out using blood. CDR3 loop: CASRPPGVGELFF. The DNA of the CDR3 is TGCGCCAGCAGGCCCCCAGGGGTCGGGGAGCTGTTTTTT.